This passage covers 17 T cell receptor beta chains from one sample sequenced in a study of blood T cell repertoires in COVID-19. The data were produced by immunoSEQ multiplex PCR, yet TCRdb's version contains in-frame clones alone and is incomplete. The sample records 270,000 or so clones, under 90% being singletons. Sequencing input: peripheral blood. The receptors come from a woman aged 40 to 49 who had recovered from COVID-19.

This chain uses TRBV7-8 with TRBJ2-7; TRBD1 matches 8 bases. The CDR3 runs 17 residues. Germline lookup yields CDR1 SGHVS and CDR2 FQNEAQ. The ends lost 5 bases at V and 0 bases at J; junction bases unmatched: 12. This chain's CDR3 is CASSPGPIRGLSYEQYF. CDR3 in DNA: TGTGCCAGCAGCCCGGGGCCAATCAGGGGGCTCTCCTACGAGCAGTACTTC.

In DNA form, the CDR3 reads TGTGCCAGTAGTATAGCCTCGGGCGGGGTTGAAGCTTTCTTT. It specifies CASSIASGGVEAFF. The rearrangement joins TRBV19 to TRBJ1-1; unclear D gene. Per the germline V gene, CDR1 is LNHDA and CDR2 is SQIVND (reference sequence). Trimming stripped 1 base from V and 7 bases from J, with 13 bases between. The CDR3 contains 14 residues.

This clone was found once. This chain connects TRBV5-6 to TRBJ1-1; 7 positions match TRBD1. V shed 5 bases and J 0 bases; nucleotides not matched to a gene: 4. Germline CDR1 SGHDT, CDR2 YYEEEE. CDR3 size: 14 residues. In DNA form, the CDR3 reads TGTGCCAGCAGTCAACAGGGGCTGAACACTGAAGCTTTCTTT. As protein: CASSQQGLNTEAFF.

This clone was seen many times. The chain uses TRBV11-3 and TRBJ1-5; D is unclear. Germline V gene sequence: CDR1 SGHNT, CDR2 YENEEA. Trimming shortened V by 5 bases and J by 5 bases, and 10 bases separated the two germline ends. The CDR3 has 13 residues. For the CDR3, the DNA is TGTGCCAGCAGCAGAGGTCGAGATCAGCCCCAGCATTTT. Translation gives CASSRGRDQPQHF.

This chain uses TRBV11-2 with TRBJ2-3; 8 positions match TRBD2. The CDR3 covers 15 residues. The junction had 9 bases not matched to a gene; V was cut back by 7 bases and J by 3 bases. Germline assignment: CDR1 SGHAT and CDR2 FQNNGV. The CDR3 DNA is TGTGCCAGCAACCCAGCGGGGGCCGGAACAGATACGCAGTATTTT. This codes for CASNPAGAGTDTQYF.

The genes are TRBV7-9 and TRBJ2-1; D is ambiguous. The CDR3 consists of 13 residues. V dropped 4 bases and J dropped 4 bases, with 8 bases sitting between them. CDR1 and CDR2 (germline): SEHNR, FQNEAQ (reference sequence). The CDR3: CASSSRSYNEQFF. Here the CDR3 DNA reads TGTGCCAGCAGCTCGAGATCATACAATGAGCAGTTCTTC.

The rearrangement links TRBV9 to TRBJ2-3, with 9 bases lining up with TRBD2. This CDR3 has 15 residues. Trimming cost V 0 bases and J 5 bases; bases outside gene matches: 4. The germline gives CDR1 SGDLS, CDR2 YYNGEE. CDR3 residues: CASSVGGRGGDTQYF. As DNA, the CDR3 is TGTGCCAGCAGCGTAGGCGGGAGGGGAGGAGATACGCAGTATTTT.

The chain employs TRBV15 and TRBJ2-7; TRBD1 might be the D (6 bases). Per the germline V gene, CDR1 is LNHNV and CDR2 is YYDKDF (reference sequence). The ends were cut back, 5 bases at V and 2 bases at J, with 16 bases in the middle. This CDR3 region has 15 residues. The CDR3, as DNA: TGTGCCACCAGCGAACAGGGTAGAGGGCCCTACGAGCAGTACTTC. This sequence encodes CATSEQGRGPYEQYF.

The rearrangement links TRBV7-7 to TRBJ2-5; the match to TRBD2 covers 15 bases. CDR1 is SSHAT, CDR2 FNYEAQ, per germline (reference sequence). The V gene end was trimmed by 5 bases and the J gene end by 5 bases; junction bases not matched to a gene: 6. This CDR3 contains 16 residues. CDR3 in DNA: TGTGCCAGCAGCCCTGGACTAGCGGGAGGGCGGGAGACCCAGTACTTC. Translated: CASSPGLAGGRETQYF.

The gene calls are TRBV30 and TRBJ1-1; D is possibly TRBD1 (6 bases). Germline V gene sequence: CDR1 GTSNPN, CDR2 SVGIG (reference sequence). The CDR3 totals 14 residues. The V end lost 2 bases, the J end lost 0 bases, and 10 bases lay between the germline ends. In nucleotides, the CDR3 is TGTGCCTGGAGTCTACGGGACATGAACACTGAAGCTTTCTTT. It yields the protein CAWSLRDMNTEAFF.

The rearrangement links TRBV4-2 to TRBJ2-3; perhaps TRBD2 as D (6 bases). The germline gives CDR1 LGHNA, CDR2 YNFKEQ. The ends were cut back, 3 bases at V and 0 bases at J, with 10 bases in the middle. This CDR3 has 15 residues. Here the CDR3 DNA reads TGTGCCAGCAGCCAGCCGAGCGGGAGCACAGATACGCAGTATTTT. It codes for CASSQPSGSTDTQYF.

The genes are TRBV6-5 and TRBJ2-5, with 11 bases matching TRBD2. J was trimmed by 9 bases and V by 8 bases; bases with no gene match: 11. Germline V CDR1 and CDR2: MNHEY, SVGAGI. The length of the CDR3 is 14 residues. The DNA of the CDR3 is TGTGCCAGCGGGACTAGCGGTGCCGGTGGGCCCCAGTACTTC. As protein: CASGTSGAGGPQYF.

This clone has a single count. The rearrangement joins TRBV4-1 to TRBJ2-7; TRBD1 is a possible D gene (6 bases). The V end lost 0 bases, the J end lost 0 bases, and 12 bases lay between the germline ends. The CDR3 spans 16 residues. Germline-derived CDR1 and CDR2 are MGHRA and YSYEKL. CDR3 nucleotide sequence: TGCGCCAGCAGCCAAGATCGAAGCAGGGGCTCCTACGAGCAGTACTTC. This sequence encodes CASSQDRSRGSYEQYF.

The rearrangement uses TRBV27 and TRBJ2-7, with unresolved D. The length of the CDR3 is 13 residues. Germline-derived CDR1 and CDR2 are MNHEY and SMNVEV (reference sequence). Deletions cut 3 bases from V and 2 bases from J, with 8 bases between. DNA of the CDR3: TGTGCCAGCAGTTTCGCGGTTACCTACGAGCAGTACTTC. Amino acid sequence: CASSFAVTYEQYF.

This chain connects TRBV7-2 to TRBJ2-7; 9 bases fit TRBD2. The germline CDR1 and CDR2 sequences are SGHTA and FQGNSA. The junction had 8 bases not matched to a gene; V was cut back by 4 bases and J by 4 bases. The CDR3 has 15 amino acids. The CDR3 sequence is CASSWASGTQYEQYF. As DNA, the CDR3 is TGTGCCAGCAGCTGGGCTAGCGGGACACAGTACGAGCAGTACTTC.

Here the CDR3 reads CASSYSRGTSLVELFF. The CDR3, as DNA: TGTGCCAGCAGTTACTCGAGGGGGACTAGCCTTGTGGAGCTGTTTTTT. The gene calls are TRBV6-5 and TRBJ2-2, with TRBD2 matching over 9 bases. The CDR3 is 16 amino acids. The germline CDR1 and CDR2 sequences are MNHEY and SVGAGI. V gave up 0 bases and J gave up 10 bases; unmatched junction bases: 9.

This sequence joins TRBV4-2 and TRBJ1-2; TRBD1 matches 7 bases. Trimming cost V 3 bases and J 4 bases; bases outside gene matches: 2. Germline CDR1 LGHNA, CDR2 YNFKEQ. This CDR3 contains 13 residues. The DNA for the CDR3 is TGTGCCAGCAGCCAGAGACAGGGCTATGGCTACACCTTC. Amino acids: CASSQRQGYGYTF.